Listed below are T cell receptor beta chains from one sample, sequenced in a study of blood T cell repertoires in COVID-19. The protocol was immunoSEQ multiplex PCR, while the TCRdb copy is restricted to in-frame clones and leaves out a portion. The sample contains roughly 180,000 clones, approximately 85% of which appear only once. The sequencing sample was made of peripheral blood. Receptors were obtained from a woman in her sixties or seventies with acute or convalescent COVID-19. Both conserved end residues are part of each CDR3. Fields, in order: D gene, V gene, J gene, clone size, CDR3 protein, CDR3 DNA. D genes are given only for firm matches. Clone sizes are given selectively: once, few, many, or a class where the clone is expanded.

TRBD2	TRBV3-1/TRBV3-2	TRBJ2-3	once	CASSRNSGTADTQYF	TGTGCCAGCAGCCGCAATAGCGGGACGGCAGATACGCAGTATTTT
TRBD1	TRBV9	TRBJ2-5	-	CASSVQGARETQYF	TGTGCCAGCAGCGTGCAGGGGGCCAGAGAGACCCAGTACTTC
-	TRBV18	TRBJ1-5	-	CASSGGTSNQPQHF	TGTGCCAGCTCCGGGGGGACCAGCAATCAGCCCCAGCATTTT
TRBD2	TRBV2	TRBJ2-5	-	CASRIAGETQYF	TGTGCCAGCAGAATAGCGGGAGAGACCCAGTACTTC
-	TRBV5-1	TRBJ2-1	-	CASSTGQHRGLYEQFF	TGCGCCAGCAGCACCGGACAGCACAGGGGACTTTATGAGCAGTTCTTC
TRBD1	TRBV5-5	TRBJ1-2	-	CASSLAPGQGAWLGGYTF	TGTGCCAGCAGCTTGGCGCCGGGACAGGGGGCATGGTTGGGTGGCTACACCTTC
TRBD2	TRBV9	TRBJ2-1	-	CASSAPPGLAGGGSYNEQFF	TGTGCCAGCAGCGCCCCGCCCGGACTAGCGGGAGGTGGGTCCTACAATGAGCAGTTCTTC
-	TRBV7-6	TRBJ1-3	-	CASSFGTPPGNTIYF	TGTGCCAGCAGCTTCGGGACACCTCCTGGAAACACCATATATTTT
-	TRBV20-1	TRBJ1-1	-	CSASTTKREYTEAFF	TGCAGTGCTAGTACAACAAAGCGGGAGTACACTGAAGCTTTCTTT
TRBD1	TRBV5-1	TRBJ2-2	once	CASSLSGTGDTGELFF	TGCGCCAGCAGCTTGTCCGGGACAGGAGACACCGGGGAGCTGTTTTTT
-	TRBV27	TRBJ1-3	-	CASSPFLDLSGNTIYF	TGTGCCAGCAGTCCCTTCCTAGACCTCTCTGGAAACACCATATATTTT
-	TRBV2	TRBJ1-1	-	CASSEETYTEAFF	TGTGCCAGCAGTGAGGAGACTTACACTGAAGCTTTCTTT
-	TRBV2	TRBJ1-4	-	CASSSTPPYEKLFF	TGTGCCAGCAGCTCGACACCCCCTTACGAAAAACTGTTTTTT
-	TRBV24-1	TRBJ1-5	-	CATSDAGSTSQPQHF	TGTGCCACCAGTGATGCCGGGTCCACAAGTCAGCCCCAGCATTTT
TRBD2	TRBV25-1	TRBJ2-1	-	CASSDWTRSEQFF	TGTGCCAGCAGTGATTGGACTAGGTCTGAGCAGTTCTTC
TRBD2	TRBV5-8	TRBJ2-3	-	CASSFSGRATDTQYF	TGTGCCAGCAGCTTTAGCGGGAGGGCCACAGATACGCAGTATTTT
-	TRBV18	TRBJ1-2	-	CASSPQGAGIGYGYTF	TGTGCCAGCTCGCCACAGGGAGCCGGGATCGGCTATGGCTACACCTTC
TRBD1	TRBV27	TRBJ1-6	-	CASADRANSPLHF	TGTGCCAGCGCCGACAGGGCAAATTCACCCCTCCACTTT
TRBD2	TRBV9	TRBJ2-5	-	CASSVGPLAGGRETQYF	TGTGCCAGCAGCGTTGGACCTCTAGCGGGAGGCCGAGAGACCCAGTACTTC
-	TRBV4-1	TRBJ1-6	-	CASSQGRGIGARIHF	TGCGCCAGCAGCCAAGGGCGTGGAATAGGGGCGAGGATCCACTTT
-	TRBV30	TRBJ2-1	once	CAWTRGLALNEQFF	TGTGCCTGGACCCGGGGTCTAGCCCTTAATGAGCAGTTCTTC
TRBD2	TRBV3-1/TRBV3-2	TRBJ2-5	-	CASSRGTSPRGTQYF	TGTGCCAGCAGCCGCGGGACTAGCCCAAGAGGGACCCAGTACTTC
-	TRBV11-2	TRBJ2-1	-	CASSWGGASYNEQFF	TGTGCCAGCAGCTGGGGCGGGGCTTCATACAATGAGCAGTTCTTC
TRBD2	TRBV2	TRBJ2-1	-	CASGAGGPWNEQFF	TGTGCCAGCGGAGCGGGAGGGCCATGGAATGAGCAGTTCTTC
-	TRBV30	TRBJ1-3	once	CAWSVTQSSGNTIYF	TGTGCCTGGAGTGTAACACAGAGCTCTGGAAACACCATATATTTT
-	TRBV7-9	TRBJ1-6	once	CASSLVRTTDFNSPLHF	TGTGCCAGCAGCTTAGTTAGGACAACAGATTTTAATTCACCCCTCCACTTT
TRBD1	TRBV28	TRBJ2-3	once	CASRGGRSTDTQYF	TGTGCCAGCAGAGGGGGCCGGAGCACAGATACGCAGTATTTT
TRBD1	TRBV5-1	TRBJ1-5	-	CAGKMTGTGHQPQHF	TGCGCCGGAAAAATGACCGGGACAGGGCATCAGCCCCAGCATTTT
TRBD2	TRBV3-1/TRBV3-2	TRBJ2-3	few	CASSARAGGRFADTQYF	TGTGCCAGCAGTGCTAGGGCGGGAGGGCGATTTGCAGATACGCAGTATTTT
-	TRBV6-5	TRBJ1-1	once	CASSYSYRVRAEAFF	TGTGCCAGCAGTTACTCCTACAGGGTAAGGGCTGAAGCTTTCTTT
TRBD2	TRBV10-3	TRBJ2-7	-	CAIRESGSTYEQYF	TGTGCCATCAGGGAGAGCGGGAGCACCTACGAGCAGTACTTC
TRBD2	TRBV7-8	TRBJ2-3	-	CASSSGLAWDTQYF	TGTGCCAGCAGCTCTGGACTAGCGTGGGATACGCAGTATTTT
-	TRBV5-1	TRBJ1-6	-	CASTSDRNSPLHF	TGCGCCAGCACCAGCGACAGAAATTCACCCCTCCACTTT
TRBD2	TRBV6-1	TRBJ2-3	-	CASSEFPHVPSGNPSTDTQYF	TGTGCCAGCAGTGAATTTCCCCATGTGCCTAGCGGGAACCCTAGCACAGATACGCAGTATTTT
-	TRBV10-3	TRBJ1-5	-	CAISPEGGDSNQPQHF	TGTGCCATCAGTCCAGAAGGGGGGGATAGCAATCAGCCCCAGCATTTT
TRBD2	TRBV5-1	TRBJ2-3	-	CASSRAGGTDTQYF	TGCGCCAGCAGCCGGGCGGGAGGGACGGATACGCAGTATTTT
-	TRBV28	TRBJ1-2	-	CASTNLLPGQPYF	TGTGCCAGCACCAACCTTCTCCCGGGACAACCTTACTTC
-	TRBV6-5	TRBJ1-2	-	CASSYTDHYGYTF	TGTGCCAGCAGCTACACAGATCACTATGGCTACACCTTC
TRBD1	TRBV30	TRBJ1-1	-	CAWRQGGMEGNTEAFF	TGTGCCTGGCGACAAGGGGGCATGGAAGGGAACACTGAAGCTTTCTTT
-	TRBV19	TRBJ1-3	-	CASRGTPGNTIYF	TGTGCCAGTAGAGGGACACCGGGAAACACCATATATTTT
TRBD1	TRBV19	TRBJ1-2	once	CASSKIRTGDYGYTF	TGTGCCAGTAGCAAAATCCGGACAGGGGACTATGGCTACACCTTC
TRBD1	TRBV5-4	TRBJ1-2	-	CASTKTGAPSWGYTF	TGTGCCAGCACGAAAACAGGGGCCCCCTCCTGGGGCTACACCTTC